The 4 T cell receptor beta chains reported below all come from one sample, sequenced in a study of monozygotic twins with inflammatory bowel disease. TCRdb reprocessed the 5' RACE reads; each CDR3 protein has one entry and no DNA is given. The sample's table shows approximately 380,000 distinct CDR3 sequences. The specimen was blood. The receptors were gathered from a human donor with ulcerative colitis or Crohn's disease, or a healthy co-twin of an affected twin (not recorded which).

J is TRBJ2-7 and V is TRBV30. CDR3 length: 13 residues. Germline CDR1 reads GTSNPN; CDR2 reads SVGIG (reference sequence). The CDR3 protein is CAWSVVRFYEQYF.

The chain joins TRBV21-1 to TRBJ2-2; the D call from TCRdb, TRBD1, cannot be confirmed without DNA. TRBV21-1 is flagged as a pseudogene. This CDR3 is 17 amino acids long. The CDR3 reads CASSFTPGQGFHGELFF.

The chain carries TRBV12-3 or TRBV12-4 and TRBJ2-5; the D call of TRBD1 rests on TCRdb alone, since no DNA is present to check it. The CDR3 totals 14 residues. This chain's CDR3 is CASSPGQGEETQYF.

V gene TRBV7-2 combines with J gene TRBJ2-3; TCRdb's D gene call, TRBD2, goes unchecked for lack of DNA. The CDR3 consists of 15 residues. Germline values: CDR1 SGHTA, CDR2 FQGNSA. This chain's CDR3 is CASSRLAGGVDTQYF.